This TCR beta chain was recovered during a study of regulatory T cells in long-lasting Graves disease. Germline V gives CDR1 MNHEY, CDR2 SMNVEV (reference sequence). The CDR3 runs 13 residues. Germline trimming cut 6 bases from V and 7 bases from J; bases unmatched to any gene: 8. Time point indicated: newly diagnosed GD, antithyroid drugs for less than 3 months. From RNA extracted from PBMCs, the TCR library was made. Study-wide results and limits: There were preferences for TRBV28, TRBJ1-2 and TRBJ2-5 in persistent disease.

Libraries of TCR beta came from iRepertoire HTBI primers plus Arm-PCR of CDR3 regions. From the multiplex PCR reads, TCRdb called clonotypes with MiXCR, one entry per CDR3 protein. The sample consists of about 540,000 distinct CDR3 sequences, approximately 13% of them appearing once. Notes on this clonotype: Its antigen is unknown.

The data also belong to a second study, concerning T cells in Graves' hyperthyroidism and ophthalmopathy.

The material was peripheral blood mononuclear cells (PBMCs), obtained at new diagnosis, from a patient treated with antithyroid drugs. This chain uses TRBV27 with TRBJ2-5; 7 positions agree with TRBD2. This TCR came from a man aged 30 to 39 with Graves disease. CDR3 bases: TGTGCCAGCAGCCCTGCCCAGCGGGGGACCCAGTACTTC. Translation gives CASSPAQRGTQYF.